This T cell receptor (beta chain) appears in the sequencing data of a study of OX40 agonist ivuxolimab in advanced cancers. Turning to the study itself: The patients received agonistic anti-OX40 (CD134) antibody ivuxolimab. Eligibility rules accepted prior anti-PD-1, anti-PD-L1 or anti-CTLA-4 therapy, and 30% to 40% had some. Notes on the study in general: Expanded peripheral T cell antigen specificity was not determined.

Libraries were prepared by immunoSEQ multiplex PCR; TCRdb keeps only in-frame clonotypes and omits some of them. The repertoire holds about 38,000 clones, with around four fifths as singletons. A note on this clone: Its antigen is not known.

CDR1 and CDR2 (germline): SGHRS, YFSETQ. J lost 5 bases, V lost 3 bases, and 4 bases had no gene match. This CDR3 is built from 15 residues. Blood was sampled at baseline, cycle 4 day 1, and cycle 7 day 1. Sequencing used CD4+ or CD8+ T cells sorted from blood, obtained in a trial of the OX40 agonist ivuxolimab. The chain uses TRBV5-1 and TRBJ2-2, with 10 nucleotides matching TRBD1. This receptor was identified in an adult with an advanced solid tumor such as melanoma, head and neck, liver or kidney cancer. CDR3 residues: CASSSGTGVTGELFF. CDR3 coding DNA: TGCGCCAGCAGCTCCGGGACAGGGGTGACCGGGGAGCTGTTTTTT.